The next 27 T cell receptor beta chains were all read from a single sample in a study of CD8 T cells in ankylosing spondylitis. TCRdb called the 5' RACE reads again in MiXCR, with one record for every CDR3 protein. Seen here are 200,000 to 250,000 distinct CDR3 sequences, about 11% observed once, and the top ten hold roughly 2.5%. What was sequenced was blood, either unsorted or a sorted T cell fraction (not recorded which). These TCRs come from a male donor with ankylosing spondylitis or in good health (not recorded which).

This clonotype was detected many times. The chain has TRBV12-3 or TRBV12-4 and TRBJ1-2; D gene uncertain. Trimming pared 7 bases from V and 3 bases from J, leaving 12 bases between. The CDR3 totals 13 residues. The chain's CDR3 is CASTFGTDYGYTF. CDR3 bases: TGTGCCAGCACTTTTGGAACAGACTATGGCTACACCTTC.

Ten or more counts support this clonotype. The chain employs TRBV5-1 and TRBJ1-2; D uncertain. The CDR3 consists of 13 residues. Germline CDR1 reads SGHRS; CDR2 reads YFSETQ. V was pared by 0 bases and J by 7 bases, with 10 bases between. CDR3 nucleotides: TGCGCCAGCAGCTTGGATCGGTCGGGTGGCTACACCTTC. Residues: CASSLDRSGGYTF. The entire variable domain, with the rest obtained from reference TRBV5-1 and TRBJ1-2, is as follows: KAGVTQTPRYLIKTRGQQVTLSCSPISGHRSVSWYQQTPGQGLQFLFEYFSETQRNKGNFPGRFSGRQFSNSRSEMNVSTLELGDSALYLCASSLDRSGGYTFGSGTRLTVV.

The chain couples TRBV19 to TRBJ2-7; D perhaps matches TRBD2 (6 bases). The CDR3 is made up of 17 amino acids. Germline loops: CDR1 LNHDA, CDR2 SQIVND (reference sequence). The V end was cut by 2 bases, the J end by 2 bases, with 19 bases between. The CDR3 DNA sequence: TGTGCCAGTAGTATAAGCAGTTGGCACCGCGGGACCTACGAGCAGTACTTC. Translating it yields CASSISSWHRGTYEQYF.

This clonotype was detected ten times or more. The rearrangement links TRBV12-3 or TRBV12-4 to TRBJ1-5, with no clear D. The CDR3 has 15 amino acids. Trimming shortened V by 1 base and J by 0 bases, and 7 bases separated the two germline ends. The CDR3 is CASSLVEHSNQPQHF. The CDR3 DNA is TGTGCCAGCAGTTTAGTGGAGCATAGCAATCAGCCCCAGCATTTT.

This clonotype was picked up a small number of times. The V call is TRBV19, the J call TRBJ2-7, with 11 bases aligning to TRBD1. Germline V gene lookup returns CDR1 LNHDA and CDR2 SQIVND (reference sequence). After removal of 3 bases from V and 7 bases from J, the junction contained 2 bases not matched to a gene. This CDR3 comprises 13 residues. CDR3 sequence: CASSIGTGGEQYF. The DNA for the CDR3 is TGTGCCAGTAGTATTGGGACAGGGGGAGAGCAGTACTTC.

This clonotype appeared many times. This chain links TRBV24-1 with TRBJ2-3; tentative D call: TRBD2 (5 bases). In germline, CDR1 is KGHDR, CDR2 SFDVKD. V gave up 4 bases and J gave up 8 bases, with 18 bases separating them. The CDR3 length is 15 residues. CDR3 sequence: CATSDEAEPAGTQYF. CDR3 coding DNA: TGTGCCACCAGTGACGAAGCGGAGCCGGCGGGTACGCAGTATTTT.

This clonotype appeared many times. The chain recombines TRBV20-1 with TRBJ2-1; TRBD1 matches at 9 bases. The V and J ends lost 6 bases and 7 bases, in that order; junction bases with no gene match: 7. The CDR3 covers 13 residues. Germline assignment: CDR1 DFQATT and CDR2 SNEGSKA (reference sequence). Here the CDR3 DNA reads TGCAGTGCCTATAGGACAGGGGCAAATGAGCAGTTCTTC. It codes for CSAYRTGANEQFF.

This chain uses TRBV20-1 with TRBJ1-2; D remains ambiguous. Trimming shortened V by 7 bases and J by 8 bases, and 20 bases separated the two germline ends. Germline lookup yields CDR1 DFQATT and CDR2 SNEGSKA (reference sequence). CDR3 size: 13 residues. CDR3 residues: CSVSTVPGYGYTF. The DNA of the CDR3 is TGCAGTGTCTCGACCGTCCCTGGGTACGGCTACACCTTC.

The chain carries TRBV11-2 and TRBJ2-7; 8 bases are shared with TRBD2. CDR1 is SGHAT and CDR2 is FQNNGV in the germline V gene. This CDR3 is 17 amino acids long. J was trimmed by 0 bases and V by 6 bases; bases with no gene match: 13. The CDR3 region is CASRPRELAVTSYEQYF. CDR3 nucleotides: TGTGCCAGCAGACCCCGGGAACTAGCGGTGACCTCCTACGAGCAGTACTTC. The entire variable domain, with the rest obtained from reference TRBV11-2 and TRBJ2-7, is as follows: EAGVAQSPRYKIIEKRQSVAFWCNPISGHATLYWYQQILGQGPKLLIQFQNNGVVDDSQLPKDRFSAERLKGVDSTLKIQPAKLEDSAVYLCASRPRELAVTSYEQYFGPGTRLTVT.

To note about this clonotype: One end of the junction does not line up with germline, which may come from a read error. The chain is built from TRBV7-9 and TRBJ1-3; no clear D. There are 13 residues in the CDR3. Germline assignment: CDR1 SEHNR and CDR2 FQNEAQ (reference sequence). In DNA, the CDR3 is TGTGTCAGCAGCCCCCCAGAGGGAAACACCATATATTTT. This encodes CVSSPPEGNTIYF.

This clonotype was seen repeatedly, ten times or more. J is TRBJ2-2 and V is TRBV21-1. TRBV21-1 is flagged as a pseudogene. The CDR3 contains 13 residues. DNA for the CDR3: TGTGCCAGCCTCGCCGTCCTCACCGGGGAGCTGTTTTTT. This codes for CASLAVLTGELFF.

In this sample, this clonotype turned up many times. CDR3 residues: CASSLEGDTQYF. CDR3 in DNA: TGTGCCAGCAGCTTGGAGGGGGATACGCAGTATTTT. The chain employs TRBV5-5 and TRBJ2-3; possible D gene TRBD1, 5 bases. The ends were cut back, 0 bases at V and 6 bases at J, with 5 bases in the middle. CDR1 SGHKS and CDR2 YYEKEE come from the germline V gene (reference sequence). The CDR3 contains 12 residues.

This clonotype was counted between two and nine times. J is TRBJ2-7 and V is TRBV12-5, with D perhaps matching TRBD1 (5 bases). Germline-derived CDR1 and CDR2 are LGHNT and FRNRAP. This CDR3 region has 13 residues. The germline V and J ends were trimmed by 7 bases and 2 bases, with 12 bases remaining between them. DNA for the CDR3: TGTGCTAGTGCCACAGTGGGGCCCTACGAGCAGTACTTC. It encodes CASATVGPYEQYF.

This chain uses TRBV20-1 with TRBJ1-1, with D possibly being TRBD1 (6 bases). Germline assignment: CDR1 DFQATT and CDR2 SNEGSKA (reference sequence). The CDR3 is 14 residues long. Trimming shortened V by 6 bases and J by 1 base, and 15 bases separated the two germline ends. CDR3 protein: CSAPRDTGNTEAFF. The CDR3 bases are TGCAGTGCCCCCCGGGACACTGGGAACACTGAAGCTTTCTTT.

This clonotype has a count of ten or more. The CDR3 coding sequence is TGCACTCAAGGCTACGAGCAGTACTTC. This codes for CTQGYEQYF. The gene calls are TRBV20-1 and TRBJ2-7; D is unresolved. The CDR3 runs 9 residues. Germline values: CDR1 DFQATT, CDR2 SNEGSKA (reference sequence).

This clonotype was detected a few times. The rearrangement joins TRBV7-9 to TRBJ1-5, with a tentative D call TRBD1 (6 bases). The V end was cut by 1 base, the J end by 3 bases, with 16 bases between. The CDR3 runs to 17 residues. Germline-derived CDR1 and CDR2 are SEHNR and FQNEAQ (reference sequence). The CDR3 DNA reads as TGTGCCAGCAGCTTAGGAGGGGGTCTGGGGATCAATCAGCCCCAGCATTTT. This gives the protein CASSLGGGLGINQPQHF.

V gene TRBV20-1 combines with J gene TRBJ2-3, with 8 bases aligning to TRBD2. The CDR3 extends over 15 amino acids. Germline CDR1 and CDR2: DFQATT and SNEGSKA (reference sequence). After removal of 6 bases from V and 0 bases from J, the junction contained 8 bases not matched to a gene. The chain's CDR3 is CSAAGAGASTDTQYF. In DNA, the CDR3 is TGCAGTGCAGCGGGGGCGGGAGCGAGCACAGATACGCAGTATTTT.

About this clonotype itself: It may be a read error: a sequence one base away is much more abundant. It is likely a read error, because the conserved phenylalanine at the end of the CDR3 is missing. The chain joins TRBV6-1 to TRBJ1-2, with D possibly TRBD1 on 5 matching bases. In germline, CDR1 is MNHNS, CDR2 SASEGT. CDR3 length: 11 amino acids. Between the trimmed V and J ends, which lost 5 bases and 6 bases, there was a span of 7 bases. The CDR3 here is CASSLGDGYTL. DNA of the CDR3: TGTGCCAGCAGTCTGGGGGATGGCTACACCCTC.

This clonotype was observed many times. In nucleotides, the CDR3 is TGTGCCATCAGTGAACAGGTCGGGACAGATACGCAGTATTTT. Its protein product is CAISEQVGTDTQYF. J is TRBJ2-3 and V is TRBV10-3, with D maybe TRBD1 (5 bases). Per germline, CDR1 ENHRY and CDR2 SYGVKD. This CDR3 has 14 residues. V was pared by 3 bases and J by 3 bases, with 10 bases between.

This clonotype was detected ten times or more. V gene TRBV6-1 combines with J gene TRBJ2-1; D is possibly TRBD2 (5 bases). V was trimmed by 8 bases and J by 7 bases, leaving 15 bases between them. The CDR3 is 13 amino acids. Germline V gene data show CDR1 as MNHNS and CDR2 as SASEGT. In DNA form, the CDR3 reads TGTGCCAGCGGGAAACGGGGTGGGAATGAGCAGTTCTTC. It is translated as CASGKRGGNEQFF.

A word on this clonotype: Possible read error: a much larger clone is one base away. The chain has TRBV6-1 and TRBJ1-2; a weak D match, TRBD1 (6 bases). Germline V gives CDR1 MNHNS, CDR2 SASEGT. The CDR3 length is 13 residues. Trimming cost V 8 bases and J 8 bases, with 18 bases left between them. The DNA for the CDR3 is TGTGCCAGCGAAGAAGGGCCAGGGGAGGGCTACACCTTC. Amino acid sequence: CASEEGPGEGYTF.

This clonotype was found a few times. The chain carries TRBV4-1 and TRBJ2-2; the D is unclear. The CDR3 totals 15 residues. The germline V gene encodes CDR1 MGHRA and CDR2 YSYEKL. V shed 1 base and J shed 1 base, with 7 bases lying between them. The CDR3 nucleotides are TGCGCCAGCAGCCAAGTCTCGGGGAACACCGGGGAGCTGTTTTTT. It yields the protein CASSQVSGNTGELFF.

This clonotype was seen repeatedly, ten times or more. The chain carries TRBV4-2 and TRBJ2-1; 11 bases fit TRBD1. The CDR3 covers 16 residues. Trimming at V came to 2 bases and at J to 3 bases, leaving 3 bases not matched to a gene. Germline values: CDR1 LGHNA, CDR2 YNFKEQ. CDR3 bases: TGTGCCAGCAGCCAATCGGGGACAGGGGGCTACAATGAGCAGTTCTTC. It yields the protein CASSQSGTGGYNEQFF.

The chain uses TRBV10-2 and TRBJ2-4; D is ambiguous. Trimming took off 3 bases at V and 4 bases at J, with 7 bases between the two ends. This CDR3 is built from 13 residues. Looked up from germline, CDR1 is WSHSY and CDR2 is SAAADI. CDR3 bases: TGCGCCAGCAGTGAACCGGATAAAAACATTCAGTACTTC. Translating gives CASSEPDKNIQYF.

This clonotype was observed many times. The rearrangement links TRBV10-3 to TRBJ2-1, with D possibly matching TRBD2 (6 bases). The CDR3 sequence is 15 residues long. V was clipped by 0 bases and J by 9 bases, with 15 bases between them. Germline V gene lookup returns CDR1 ENHRY and CDR2 SYGVKD. CDR3 in DNA: TGTGCCATCAGTGAGTCGGGTCGGGAGAAAGGTGAGCAGTTCTTC. Protein sequence: CAISESGREKGEQFF.

This clonotype has a count of ten or more. The chain joins TRBV29-1 to TRBJ2-1; maybe TRBD2 (7 bases). CDR1 and CDR2 from the germline V gene are SQVTM and ANQGSEA. There are 13 residues in the CDR3. The V and J ends lost 7 bases and 2 bases respectively, with 12 bases between them. Written as DNA, the CDR3 is TGCAGCGCCCCGGGGGGCGCCTACAATGAGCAGTTCTTC. This codes for CSAPGGAYNEQFF.

Here the CDR3 reads CATRQGPNQETQYF. Written as DNA, the CDR3 is TGTGCCACCCGCCAAGGCCCAAACCAAGAGACCCAGTACTTC. The chain has TRBV10-3 and TRBJ2-5; no firm D call. V lost 10 bases and J 0 bases, leaving 15 bases between the germline ends. CDR3 length: 14 residues. The germline CDR1 and CDR2 sequences are ENHRY and SYGVKD.